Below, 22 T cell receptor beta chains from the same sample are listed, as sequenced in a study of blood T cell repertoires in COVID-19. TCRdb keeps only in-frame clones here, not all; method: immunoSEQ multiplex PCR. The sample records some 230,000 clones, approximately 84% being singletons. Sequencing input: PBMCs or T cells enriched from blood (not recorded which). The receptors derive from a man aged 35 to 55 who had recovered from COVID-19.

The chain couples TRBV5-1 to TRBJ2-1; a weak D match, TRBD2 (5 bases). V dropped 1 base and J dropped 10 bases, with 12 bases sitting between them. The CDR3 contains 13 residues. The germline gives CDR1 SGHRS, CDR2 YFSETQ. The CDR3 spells CASSLNLAGEQFF. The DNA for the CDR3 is TGCGCCAGCAGCTTGAACCTAGCCGGCGAGCAGTTCTTC.

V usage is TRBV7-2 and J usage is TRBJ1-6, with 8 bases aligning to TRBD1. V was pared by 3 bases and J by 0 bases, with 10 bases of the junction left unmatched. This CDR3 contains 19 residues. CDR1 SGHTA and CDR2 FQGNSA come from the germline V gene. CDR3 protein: CASSFRQGISSSYNSPLHF. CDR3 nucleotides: TGTGCCAGCAGCTTCCGACAGGGGATCTCGAGCTCCTATAATTCACCCCTCCACTTT.

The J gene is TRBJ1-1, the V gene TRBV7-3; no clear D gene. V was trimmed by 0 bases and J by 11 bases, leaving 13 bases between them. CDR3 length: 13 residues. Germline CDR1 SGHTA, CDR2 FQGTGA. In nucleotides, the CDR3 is TGTGCCAGCAGCTTAACGGCCAACGCCCCGGCTTTCTTT. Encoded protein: CASSLTANAPAFF.

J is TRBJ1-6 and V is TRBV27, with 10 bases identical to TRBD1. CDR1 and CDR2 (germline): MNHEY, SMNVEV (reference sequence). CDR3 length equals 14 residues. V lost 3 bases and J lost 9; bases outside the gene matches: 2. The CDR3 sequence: CASSLDRGGSPLHF. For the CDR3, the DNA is TGTGCCAGCAGTTTGGACAGGGGGGGTTCACCCCTCCACTTT.

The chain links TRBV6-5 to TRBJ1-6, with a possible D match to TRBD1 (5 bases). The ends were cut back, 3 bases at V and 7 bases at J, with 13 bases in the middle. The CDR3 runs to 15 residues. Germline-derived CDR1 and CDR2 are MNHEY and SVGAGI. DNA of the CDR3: TGTGCCAGCAGTTATTTGCCAGGGAACAATTCACCCCTCCACTTT. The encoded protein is CASSYLPGNNSPLHF.

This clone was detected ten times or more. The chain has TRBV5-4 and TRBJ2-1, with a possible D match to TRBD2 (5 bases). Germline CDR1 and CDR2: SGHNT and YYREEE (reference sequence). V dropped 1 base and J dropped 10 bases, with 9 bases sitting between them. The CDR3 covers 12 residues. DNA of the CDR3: TGTGCCAGCAGCTTGAGAGCGGAAGAGCAGTTCTTC. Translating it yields CASSLRAEEQFF.

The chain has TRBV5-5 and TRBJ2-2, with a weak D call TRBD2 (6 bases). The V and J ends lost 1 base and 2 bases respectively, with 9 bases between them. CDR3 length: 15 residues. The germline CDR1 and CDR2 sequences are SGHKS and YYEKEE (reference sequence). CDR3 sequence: CASSLWGDNTGELFF. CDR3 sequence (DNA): TGTGCCAGCAGCTTGTGGGGGGATAACACCGGGGAGCTGTTTTTT. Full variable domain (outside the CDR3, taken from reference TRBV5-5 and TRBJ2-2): DAGVTQSPTHLIKTRGQQVTLRCSPISGHKSVSWYQQVLGQGPQFIFQYYEKEERGRGNFPDRFSARQFPNYSSELNVNALLLGDSALYLCASSLWGDNTGELFFGEGSRLTVL.

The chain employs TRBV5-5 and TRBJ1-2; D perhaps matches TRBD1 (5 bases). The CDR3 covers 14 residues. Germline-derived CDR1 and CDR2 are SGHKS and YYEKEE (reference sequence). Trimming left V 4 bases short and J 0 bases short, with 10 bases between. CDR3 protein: CASSPGGTNYGYTF. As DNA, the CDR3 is TGTGCCAGCAGCCCGGGGGGGACTAACTATGGCTACACCTTC. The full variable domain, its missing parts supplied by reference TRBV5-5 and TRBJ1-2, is DAGVTQSPTHLIKTRGQQVTLRCSPISGHKSVSWYQQVLGQGPQFIFQYYEKEERGRGNFPDRFSARQFPNYSSELNVNALLLGDSALYLCASSPGGTNYGYTFGSGTRLTVV.

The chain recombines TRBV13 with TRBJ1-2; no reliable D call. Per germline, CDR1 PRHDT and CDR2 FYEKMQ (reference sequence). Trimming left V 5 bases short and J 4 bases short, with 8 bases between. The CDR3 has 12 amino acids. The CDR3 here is CASSLKPYGYTF. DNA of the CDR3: TGTGCCAGCAGCCTGAAGCCCTATGGCTACACCTTC.

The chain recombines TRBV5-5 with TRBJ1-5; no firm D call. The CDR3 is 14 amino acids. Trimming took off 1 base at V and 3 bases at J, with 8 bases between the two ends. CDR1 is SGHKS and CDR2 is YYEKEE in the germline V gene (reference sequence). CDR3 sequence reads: CASSLLGPNQPQHF. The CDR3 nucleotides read TGTGCCAGCAGCTTGCTTGGGCCCAATCAGCCCCAGCATTTT.

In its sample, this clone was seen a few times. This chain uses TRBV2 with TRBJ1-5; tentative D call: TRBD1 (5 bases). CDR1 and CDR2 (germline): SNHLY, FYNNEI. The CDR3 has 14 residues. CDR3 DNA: TGTGGTAGTAAGGAACAGGTTAGCAATCAGCCCCAGCATTTT. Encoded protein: CGSKEQVSNQPQHF.

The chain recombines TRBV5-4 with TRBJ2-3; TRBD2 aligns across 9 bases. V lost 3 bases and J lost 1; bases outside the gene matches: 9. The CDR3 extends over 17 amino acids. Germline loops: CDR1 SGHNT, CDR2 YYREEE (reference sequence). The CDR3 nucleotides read TGTGCCAGCAGCTCCGCGGGGGGGCAGGCCGGCACAGATACGCAGTATTTT. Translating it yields CASSSAGGQAGTDTQYF.

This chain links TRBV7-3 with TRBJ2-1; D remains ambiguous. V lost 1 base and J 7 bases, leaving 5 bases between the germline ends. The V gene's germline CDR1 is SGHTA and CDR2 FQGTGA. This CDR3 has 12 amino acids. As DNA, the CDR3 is TGTGCCAGCAGCTTAAGTCAGAATGAGCAGTTCTTC. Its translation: CASSLSQNEQFF.

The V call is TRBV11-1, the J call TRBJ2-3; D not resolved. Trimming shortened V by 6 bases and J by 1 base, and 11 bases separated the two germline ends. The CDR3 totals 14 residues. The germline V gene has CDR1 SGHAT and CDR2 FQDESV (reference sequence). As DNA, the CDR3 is TGTGCCAGCAGTATCCGCCCGGGCACAGATACGCAGTATTTT. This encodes CASSIRPGTDTQYF. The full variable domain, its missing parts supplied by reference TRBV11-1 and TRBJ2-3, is EAEVAQSPRYKITEKSQAVAFWCDPISGHATLYWYRQILGQGPELLVQFQDESVVDDSQLPKDRFSAERLKGVDSTLKIQPAELGDSAMYLCASSIRPGTDTQYFGPGTRLTVL.

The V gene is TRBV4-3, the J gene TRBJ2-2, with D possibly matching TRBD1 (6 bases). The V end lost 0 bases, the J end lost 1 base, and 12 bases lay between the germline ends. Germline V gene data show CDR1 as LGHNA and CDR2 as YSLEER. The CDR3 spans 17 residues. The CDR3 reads CASSQDIGRGNTGELFF. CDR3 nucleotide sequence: TGCGCCAGCAGCCAAGATATAGGCAGGGGGAACACCGGGGAGCTGTTTTTT.

For the CDR3, the DNA is TGTGCCAGCAGTGAAGAGGGGTACTATGGCTACACCTTC. Protein sequence: CASSEEGYYGYTF. V is TRBV2 and J is TRBJ1-2, with a weak D call TRBD1 (5 bases). The CDR3 is 13 amino acids. Trimming removed 1 base at V and 3 bases at J, with 6 bases between. Germline-derived CDR1 and CDR2 are SNHLY and FYNNEI.

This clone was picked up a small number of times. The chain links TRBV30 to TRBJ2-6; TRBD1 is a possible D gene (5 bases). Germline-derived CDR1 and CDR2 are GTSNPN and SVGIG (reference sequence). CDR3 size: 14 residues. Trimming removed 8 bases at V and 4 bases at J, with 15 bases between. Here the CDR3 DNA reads TGTGCCAAAAAGGGGCGAATCGGGGCCAACGTCCTGACTTTC. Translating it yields CAKKGRIGANVLTF.

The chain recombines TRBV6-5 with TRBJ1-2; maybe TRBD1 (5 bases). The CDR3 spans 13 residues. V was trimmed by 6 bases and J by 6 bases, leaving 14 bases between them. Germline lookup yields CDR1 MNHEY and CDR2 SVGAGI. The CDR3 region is CASRPRRADGYTF. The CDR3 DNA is TGTGCCAGCAGGCCTCGCAGGGCTGATGGCTACACCTTC.

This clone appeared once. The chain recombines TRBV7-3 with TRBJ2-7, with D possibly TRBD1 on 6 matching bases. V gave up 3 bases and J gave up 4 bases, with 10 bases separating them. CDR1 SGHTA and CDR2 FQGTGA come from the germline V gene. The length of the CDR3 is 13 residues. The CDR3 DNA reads TGTGCCAGCAGCTTTAATCAGGGGTACGAGCAGTACTTC. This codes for CASSFNQGYEQYF.

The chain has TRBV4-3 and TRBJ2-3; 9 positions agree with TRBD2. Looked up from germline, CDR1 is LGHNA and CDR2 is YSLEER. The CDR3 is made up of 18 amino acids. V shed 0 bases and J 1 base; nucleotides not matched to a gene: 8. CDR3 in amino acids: CASSQERSVAGGTDTQYF. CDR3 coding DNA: TGCGCCAGCAGCCAAGAGAGGTCGGTAGCGGGGGGCACAGATACGCAGTATTTT.

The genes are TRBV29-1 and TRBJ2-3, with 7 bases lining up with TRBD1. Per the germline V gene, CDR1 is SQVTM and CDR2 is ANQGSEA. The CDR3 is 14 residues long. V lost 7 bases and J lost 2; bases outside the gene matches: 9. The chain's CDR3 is CSAARDRSTDTQYF. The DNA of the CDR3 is TGCAGCGCCGCGAGGGACAGATCCACAGATACGCAGTATTTT.

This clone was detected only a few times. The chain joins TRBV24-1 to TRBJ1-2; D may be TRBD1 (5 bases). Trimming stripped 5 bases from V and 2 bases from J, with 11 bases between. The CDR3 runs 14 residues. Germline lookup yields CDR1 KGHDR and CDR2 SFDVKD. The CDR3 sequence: CATSVRGENYGYTF. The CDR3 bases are TGTGCCACCAGTGTAAGGGGTGAAAACTATGGCTACACCTTC.